The T cell receptor (beta chain) described here comes from a study of early T cells in non-severe SARS-CoV-2 infection (dated by TCRdb to about 2021). With respect to the entire study: Bulk RNA from unsorted whole blood was used for TCR sequencing, so alpha and beta chains could not be paired.

The paper as a whole reports these results and caveats: VDJdb matching was skewed toward anti-spike CD8 responses and likely underestimated virus-specific expansions by missing private and CD4 specificities.

The study was a case-control design nested within a healthcare worker cohort in London, UK, with weekly nasopharyngeal swab PCR tests and blood sampling. Healthcare workers were recruited between 23 and 31 March 2020, during the week of the UK lockdown, and were followed weekly for up to about 15 weeks. This clonotype showed up many times. No antigen is known for it. No much larger clone exists at a distance of one base, and base qualities are not known. Libraries were constructed by 5' RACE. These reads were obtained on a NextSeq 500. The TCR library protocol attached unique molecular identifiers to individual cDNA molecules to correct for sequencing error and PCR bias. Both TCR alpha and beta chains were sequenced, and tight co-correlation was observed between alpha and beta sequence abundances in each sample. In the paper's pipeline: Decombinator V4 was used to annotate TCR sequences for V gene, J gene and CDR3. Expanded TCRs were defined as changing significantly between any two time points under a Poisson model with p below 0.0001. Abundances of TCRs were expressed as counts per million after normalisation to the total number of TCRs sequenced in each sample. TRAV1-2 paired with TRAJ12, TRAJ20 or TRAJ33 defined MAIT TCRs, while TRAV10 paired with TRAJ18 defined iNKT TCRs. VDJdb, accessed 1 November 2021, was searched for CMV, EBV and SARS-CoV-2 annotated TCRs, with TCRs annotated for multiple antigens excluded. TCRdb itself trimmed the public reads at Q25 with fastp, ran MiXCR and retained productive beta chains. CDR3 protein sequences are deduplicated, and each keeps its most common genes and DNA. None of the V and J calls come from the authors' own analysis; TCRdb made them. The sample table shows tens of thousands of distinct CDR3 sequences, and about 4.7% are seen once. The ten largest clonotypes hold 7.5% to 10% of the sample.

The germline V and J ends show losses of 3 bases and 0 bases respectively, and no gene match explains 7 bases of the junction. From cysteine to phenylalanine, the CDR3 is 19 amino acids long. The retained sequence is limited to the CDR3, 57 bases, with the frame set at the first base. CDR1 and CDR2 are drawn from the germline V gene (reference sequence): SEHNR, FQNEAQ. Recombination linked TRBV7-9 to TRBJ2-3; 15 central bases correspond to TRBD2. The sequence derives from an adult who was a healthcare worker with PCR-confirmed SARS-CoV-2 infection or an uninfected control (not recorded which). Material: whole blood. The CDR3 region reads CASSFGQGLAGGSTDTQYF. The DNA sequence is as follows: TGTGCCAGCAGCTTCGGGCAGGGACTAGCGGGGGGAAGCACAGATACGCAGTATTTT.